This entry features one TCR beta chain sequence. The antigen is undetermined. Amplified TCR beta CDR3 regions came from RNA transcripts. When the TCR CDR3 underwent first-round RT-PCR, the HTBI primer set was used. Via MiXCR, TCRdb re-called the multiplex PCR reads, giving one row per CDR3 protein. The sample shows more than 500,000 distinct CDR3 sequences, roughly 15% of them seen only once. The data were obtained in a study of T cells in Graves' hyperthyroidism and ophthalmopathy. Study-level results: In the analysis, a 13 V-J model separated ophthalmopathy from stable hyperthyroidism. Among clonotypes expanded in thyroid above 0.001, most were also found in blood.

Uncontrolled infection, other autoimmune disease, pregnancy or lactation led to exclusion. Trimming cost V 4 bases and J 6 bases; bases outside gene matches: 6. The CDR3 spans 13 residues. Germline CDR1 is SGHRS and CDR2 is YFSETQ. This sequence joins TRBV5-1 and TRBJ1-1; 7 bases line up with TRBD1. The clonotype comes from a woman between 40 and 55 years old with Graves' ophthalmopathy. Sequencing was done on a sample of blood. CDR3 region: CASSRGQESEAFF. CDR3 sequence (DNA): TGCGCCAGCAGCAGAGGACAGGAGTCTGAAGCTTTCTTT.